These 5 T cell receptor beta chains were all obtained from the same sample, sequenced in a study of identical twins. TCRdb ran MiXCR on the 5' RACE reads and lists one entry per CDR3 protein. The sample has about 1.7 million distinct CDR3 sequences; about 31% are singletons. Sequencing input: cord blood. These TCRs come from a newborn girl in good health.

A few counts support this clonotype. The V call is TRBV20-1, the J call TRBJ2-5, with D perhaps matching TRBD2 (7 bases). This CDR3 comprises 15 residues. CDR1 and CDR2 (germline): DFQATT, SNEGSKA (reference sequence). Trimming shortened V by 4 bases and J by 5 bases, and 20 bases separated the two germline ends. The CDR3 is CSAIRGAGVGETQYF. DNA of the CDR3: TGCAGTGCTATAAGGGGGGCGGGAGTCGGGGAGACCCAGTACTTC.

This clonotype has only a few counts. The V and J genes are TRBV20-1 and TRBJ2-4; 9 bases agree with TRBD1. The J call may be wrong; the DNA end is better matched by TRBJ2-7. The CDR3 loop spans 15 amino acids. Looked up from germline, CDR1 is DFQATT and CDR2 is SNEGSKA (reference sequence). CDR3 coding DNA: TGCAGTGCTAGTGTCCCCTACAGGGGGCCGTACGAGCAGTACTTC. Translated, it gives CSASVPYRGPYEQYF.

The chain joins TRBV20-1 to TRBJ2-3; 7 nucleotides match TRBD1. This CDR3 has 14 amino acids. Trimming removed 4 bases from V and 1 base from J; junction bases left unmatched: 5. The germline V gene has CDR1 DFQATT and CDR2 SNEGSKA (reference sequence). The CDR3 sequence is CSAKSGTGTDTQYF. In nucleotides, the CDR3 is TGCAGTGCTAAATCCGGGACAGGCACAGATACGCAGTATTTT.

Many counts were recorded for this clonotype. V usage is TRBV10-3 and J usage is TRBJ2-7; 12 nucleotides match TRBD2. Trimming cost V 5 bases and J 5 bases; bases outside gene matches: 7. Germline V lookup: CDR1 ENHRY, CDR2 SYGVKD. This CDR3 has 15 residues. DNA of the CDR3: TGTGCCATCAGTTCTGGACTAGCGGGAATGGACGAGCAGTACTTC. Amino acids: CAISSGLAGMDEQYF.

This clonotype was counted only a few times. The V and J genes are TRBV20-1 and TRBJ2-7, with 7 bases lining up with TRBD2. V was clipped by 5 bases and J by 6 bases; unmatched bases: 10. Germline CDR1 is DFQATT and CDR2 is SNEGSKA (reference sequence). The CDR3 length is 13 residues. CDR3 DNA sequence: TGCAGTGCTGGCCGCGGGGGTTCGGGCGAGCAGTACTTC. Amino acid sequence: CSAGRGGSGEQYF.